This TCR beta chain originates from a study of Tregs in tolerant kidney transplant recipients (dated by TCRdb to the late 2010s). For context, the study as a whole: TCRbeta sequencing was used in the study to identify donor-specific regulatory T cells before combined kidney and bone marrow transplantation, and the identified cells were then tracked after transplant.

Including the terminal cysteine and phenylalanine, the CDR3 comprises 16 residues. CDR3 DNA is the only sequence kept; it has 48 bases, read in frame from the first base. The CDR1 and CDR2 encoded by the germline V gene are SGHTA and FQGNSA. The V and J ends are trimmed by 5 bases and 5 bases, leaving 19 bases between them. Notes on this clone: It lacks a known antigen. No clone much larger than this one lies a single base away; base qualities are absent.

For TCRbeta CDR3 sequencing, genomic DNA was extracted from sorted cells using the QIAGEN DNeasy Blood and Tissue Kit. Through immunoSEQ, high-throughput TCRbeta CDR3 sequencing was done commercially, including PCR amplification with internal controls and bias correction. For the original study's pipeline: Unique productive TCRbeta sequences were defined by CDR3 nucleotide sequence when primers matched and otherwise by CDR3 amino acid sequence together with Vbeta and Jbeta genes. To correct sorting error, sequences shared between sorted populations at a frequency ratio of 2:1 or less were removed; the rest were assigned to the higher population. A sequence counted as donor-reactive if, in CFSE-low cells, the sequence had a frequency of at least 0.01% and was expanded at least 5-fold compared with unstimulated cells. Repertoire divergence was quantified by Jensen-Shannon divergence calculated from the top 100 TCRbeta sequences ranked by frequency. For samples with multiple sequencing runs, sorting error was corrected separately for each run before the runs were pooled. TCRdb mirrors the immuneACCESS table, restricted to in-frame sequences. Some clones are absent from its copies; in checked studies, under half trace to an unresolved V gene, and the reason for the others is unknown. V and J calls and clone size come straight from that table; D and trimming were deduced from the DNA. A total of 80,000 or so clones appear in this sample, roughly 91% of them only once. The top ten hold about 1.6% of the sample.

Related donors were used in the transplants with nonmyeloablative bone marrow transplantation, and mixed chimerism was transient in the human trials. Thawed PBMCs were FACS-sorted into unstimulated Tregs (CD4+CD25+CD127-), CD4+ non-Tregs (CD4+CD25-), CD4 cells and CD8 cells. The patients were a handful of recipients of combined kidney and bone marrow transplants from the ITN036ST trial, and samples were available only for these trial subjects. Healthy control blood was processed to PBMCs with a Ficoll density gradient and then cryopreserved, whereas patient PBMCs were collected both before and after transplant. The full study reports these points: Because the PCR primers were changed over time for some patients, nucleotide-level comparison could not be performed across the samples from those patients. Expanding Tregs with activated donor B cells appeared to identify the most biologically relevant and donor-specific TCRbeta repertoire. In tolerant patients, the expansion of donor-specific Tregs was greater than global Treg expansion, suggesting that the expansion was antigen-driven rather than nonspecific. Biological reproducibility was not directly assessed, although technical replication error appeared to be minimal. Because the study included only a small number of patients, the results must be confirmed in larger populations and under other immunosuppression protocols.

This TCR derives from a human patient who received a combined kidney and bone marrow transplant. It is possible that, after a transplant, some T cells come from the graft donor. This sequence uses TRBV7-2 and TRBJ2-1; the D gene is perhaps TRBD2, on 5 matching bases. Material: CD4+ T cells from blood (PBMCs), obtained 24 months after the transplant. The bases are TGTGCCAGCAGCCCTGAAAGCGGTTTCCCACACAATGAGCAGTTCTTC. Translated, this is CASSPESGFPHNEQFF. Supplemented by the reference TRBV7-2 and TRBJ2-1 proteins around the CDR3, the complete variable domain is GAGVSQSPSNKVTEKGKDVELRCDPISGHTALYWYRQSLGQGLEFLIYFQGNSAPDKSGLPSDRFSAERTGGSVSTLTIQRTQQEDSAVYLCASSPESGFPHNEQFFGPGTRLTVL.